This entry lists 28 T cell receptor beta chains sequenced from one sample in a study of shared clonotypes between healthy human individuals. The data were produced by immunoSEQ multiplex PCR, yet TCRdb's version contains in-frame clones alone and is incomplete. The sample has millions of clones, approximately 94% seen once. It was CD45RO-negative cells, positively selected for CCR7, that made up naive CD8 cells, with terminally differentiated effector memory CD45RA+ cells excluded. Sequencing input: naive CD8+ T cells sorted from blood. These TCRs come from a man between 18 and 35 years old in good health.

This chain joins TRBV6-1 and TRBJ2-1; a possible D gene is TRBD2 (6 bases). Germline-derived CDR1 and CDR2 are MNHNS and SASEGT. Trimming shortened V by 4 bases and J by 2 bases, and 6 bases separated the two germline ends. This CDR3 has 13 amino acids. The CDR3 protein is CASSGGAYNEQFF. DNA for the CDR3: TGTGCCAGCAGTGGGGGGGCCTACAATGAGCAGTTCTTC.

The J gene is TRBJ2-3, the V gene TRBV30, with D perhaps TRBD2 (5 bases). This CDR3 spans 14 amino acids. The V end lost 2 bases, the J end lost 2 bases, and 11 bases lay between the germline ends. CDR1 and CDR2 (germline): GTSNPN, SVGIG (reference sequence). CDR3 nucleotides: TGTGCCTGGAGTAGGTCTAGCCCCACAGATACGCAGTATTTT. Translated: CAWSRSSPTDTQYF.

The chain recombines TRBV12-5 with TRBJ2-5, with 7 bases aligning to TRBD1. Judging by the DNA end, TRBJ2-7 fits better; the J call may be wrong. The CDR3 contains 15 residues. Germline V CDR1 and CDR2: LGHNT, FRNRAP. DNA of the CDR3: TGTGCTAGTGGTTCAAGACAGGGAATTTCCTACGAGCAGTACTTC. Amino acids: CASGSRQGISYEQYF.

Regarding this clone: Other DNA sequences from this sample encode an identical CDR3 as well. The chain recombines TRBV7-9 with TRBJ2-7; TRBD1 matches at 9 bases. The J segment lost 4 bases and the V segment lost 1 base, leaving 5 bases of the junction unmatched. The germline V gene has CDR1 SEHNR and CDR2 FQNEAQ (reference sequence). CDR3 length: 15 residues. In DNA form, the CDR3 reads TGTGCCAGCAGCTTAGGACAGGGGGTGTCATACGAGCAGTACTTC. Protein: CASSLGQGVSYEQYF.

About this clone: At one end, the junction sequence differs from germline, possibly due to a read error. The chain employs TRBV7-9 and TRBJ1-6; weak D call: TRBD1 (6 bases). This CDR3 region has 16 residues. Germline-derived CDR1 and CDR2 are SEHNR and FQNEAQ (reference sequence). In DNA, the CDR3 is TGTGCCAGCAGCCTAGCAACAGGGTTCGGGAATTCACCCCTCCACTTT. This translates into CASSLATGFGNSPLHF.

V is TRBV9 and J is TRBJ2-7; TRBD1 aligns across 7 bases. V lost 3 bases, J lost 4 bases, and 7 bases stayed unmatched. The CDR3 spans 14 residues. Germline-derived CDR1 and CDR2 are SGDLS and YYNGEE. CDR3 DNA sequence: TGTGCCAGCAGCGGAGGGGACAGCCCTTACGAGCAGTACTTC. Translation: CASSGGDSPYEQYF.

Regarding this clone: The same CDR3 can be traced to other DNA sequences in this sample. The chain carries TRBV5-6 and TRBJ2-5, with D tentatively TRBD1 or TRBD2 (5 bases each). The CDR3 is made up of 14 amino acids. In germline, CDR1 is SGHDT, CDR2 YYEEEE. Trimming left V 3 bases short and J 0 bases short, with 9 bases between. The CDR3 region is CASSWGGYQETQYF. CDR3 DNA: TGTGCCAGCAGCTGGGGCGGGTACCAAGAGACCCAGTACTTC.

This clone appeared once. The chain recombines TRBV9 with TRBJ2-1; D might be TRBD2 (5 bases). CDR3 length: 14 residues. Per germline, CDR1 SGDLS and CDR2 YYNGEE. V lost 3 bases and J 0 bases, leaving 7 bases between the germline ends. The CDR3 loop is CASSDRGSYNEQFF. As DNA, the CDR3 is TGTGCCAGCAGCGACCGGGGCTCCTACAATGAGCAGTTCTTC.

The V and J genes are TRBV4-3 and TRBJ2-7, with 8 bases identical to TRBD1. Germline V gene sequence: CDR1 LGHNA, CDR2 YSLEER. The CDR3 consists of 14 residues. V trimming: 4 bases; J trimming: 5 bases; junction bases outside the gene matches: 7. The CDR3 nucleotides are TGCGCCAGCAGCCCCACGGGACAGGAAAACGAGCAGTACTTC. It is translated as CASSPTGQENEQYF.

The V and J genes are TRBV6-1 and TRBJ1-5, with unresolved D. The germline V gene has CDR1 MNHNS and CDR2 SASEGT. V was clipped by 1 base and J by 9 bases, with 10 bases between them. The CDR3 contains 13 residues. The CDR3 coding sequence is TGTGCCAGCAGTGAAGACGTCCTAAGGCCCCAGCATTTT. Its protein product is CASSEDVLRPQHF.

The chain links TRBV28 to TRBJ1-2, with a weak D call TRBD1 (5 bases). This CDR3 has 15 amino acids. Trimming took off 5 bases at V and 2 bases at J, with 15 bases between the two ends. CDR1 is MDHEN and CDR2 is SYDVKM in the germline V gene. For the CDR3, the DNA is TGTGCCAGCAGTCCCACCCGGGACCGGAACTATGGCTACACCTTC. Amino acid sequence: CASSPTRDRNYGYTF.

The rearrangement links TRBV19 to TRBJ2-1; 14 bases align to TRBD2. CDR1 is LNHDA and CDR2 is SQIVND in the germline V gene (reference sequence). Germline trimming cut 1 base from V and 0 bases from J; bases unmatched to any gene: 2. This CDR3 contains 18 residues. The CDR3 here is CASSIVGTSGGSYNEQFF. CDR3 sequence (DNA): TGTGCCAGTAGTATAGTAGGGACTAGCGGGGGCTCCTACAATGAGCAGTTCTTC. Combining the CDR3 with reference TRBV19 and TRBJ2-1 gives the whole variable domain DGGITQSPKYLFRKEGQNVTLSCEQNLNHDAMYWYRQDPGQGLRLIYYSQIVNDFQKGDIAEGYSVSREKKESFPLTVTSAQKNPTAFYLCASSIVGTSGGSYNEQFFGPGTRLTVL.

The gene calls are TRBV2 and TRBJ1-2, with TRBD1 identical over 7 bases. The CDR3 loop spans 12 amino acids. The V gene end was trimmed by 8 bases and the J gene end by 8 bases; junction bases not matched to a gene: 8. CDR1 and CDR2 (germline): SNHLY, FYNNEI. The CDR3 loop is CASDMRGGGYTF. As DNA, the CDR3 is TGTGCCAGCGATATGAGAGGGGGCGGCTACACCTTC.

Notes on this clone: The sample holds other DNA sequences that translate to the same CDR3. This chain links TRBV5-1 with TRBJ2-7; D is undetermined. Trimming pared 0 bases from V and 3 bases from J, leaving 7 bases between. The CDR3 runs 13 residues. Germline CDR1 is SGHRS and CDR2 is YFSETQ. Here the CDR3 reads CASSLAADYEQYF. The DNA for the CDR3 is TGCGCCAGCAGCTTGGCTGCCGACTACGAGCAGTACTTC.

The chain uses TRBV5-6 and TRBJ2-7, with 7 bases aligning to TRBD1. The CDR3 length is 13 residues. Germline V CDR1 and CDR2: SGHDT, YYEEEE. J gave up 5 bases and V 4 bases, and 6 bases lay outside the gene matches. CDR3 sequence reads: CASSLGQVHEQYF. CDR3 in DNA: TGTGCCAGCAGCCTCGGACAGGTCCACGAGCAGTACTTC.

Here the CDR3 DNA reads TGCGCCAGCAGCTGGGACGAGAACACTGAAGCTTTCTTT. This translates into CASSWDENTEAFF. The chain recombines TRBV5-1 with TRBJ1-1, with D possibly matching TRBD1 (5 bases). Germline assignment: CDR1 SGHRS and CDR2 YFSETQ. The CDR3 runs 13 residues. V was cut by 3 bases and J by 1 base, with 7 bases left in between.

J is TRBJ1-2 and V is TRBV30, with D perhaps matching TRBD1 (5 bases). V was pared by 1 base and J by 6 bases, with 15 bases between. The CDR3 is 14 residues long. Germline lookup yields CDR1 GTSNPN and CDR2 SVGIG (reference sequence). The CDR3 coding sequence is TGTGCCTGGAGTGATGTTTCAGGGTGGGATGGCTACACCTTC. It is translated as CAWSDVSGWDGYTF.

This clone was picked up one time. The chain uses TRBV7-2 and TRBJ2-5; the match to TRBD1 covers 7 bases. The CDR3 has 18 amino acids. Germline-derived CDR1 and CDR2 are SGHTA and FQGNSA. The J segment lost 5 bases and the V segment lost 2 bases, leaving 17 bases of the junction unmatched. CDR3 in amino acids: CASSLWDRPGQLKETQYF. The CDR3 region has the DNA TGTGCCAGCAGCTTATGGGACCGGCCGGGACAGTTAAAGGAGACCCAGTACTTC.

DNA for the CDR3: TGTGCCAGCAGTGAGATATGGACGGTCTCTGGGGCCAACGTCCTGACTTTC. Translated: CASSEIWTVSGANVLTF. The chain combines TRBV2 with TRBJ2-6; no reliable D call. CDR1 and CDR2 from the germline V gene are SNHLY and FYNNEI. This CDR3 comprises 17 residues. The V gene lost 3 bases and the J gene lost 0 bases, with 12 bases spanning the gap. The full variable domain, completed using reference TRBV2 and TRBJ2-6, is EPEVTQTPSHQVTQMGQEVILRCVPISNHLYFYWYRQILGQKVEFLVSFYNNEISEKSEIFDDQFSVERPDGSNFTLKIRSTKLEDSAMYFCASSEIWTVSGANVLTFGAGSRLTVL.

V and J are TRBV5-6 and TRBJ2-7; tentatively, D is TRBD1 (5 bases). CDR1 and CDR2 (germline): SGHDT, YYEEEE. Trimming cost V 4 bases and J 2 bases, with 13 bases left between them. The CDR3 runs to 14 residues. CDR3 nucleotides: TGTGCCAGCAGCCCTGACAGCCTCACCTACGAGCAGTACTTC. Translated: CASSPDSLTYEQYF.

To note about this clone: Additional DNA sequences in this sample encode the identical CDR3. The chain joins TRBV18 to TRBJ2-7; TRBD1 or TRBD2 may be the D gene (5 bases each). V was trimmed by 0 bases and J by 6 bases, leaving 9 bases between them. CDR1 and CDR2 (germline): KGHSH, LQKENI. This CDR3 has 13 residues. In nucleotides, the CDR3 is TGTGCCAGCTCACCACCGGCAGGGACCGAGCAGTACTTC. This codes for CASSPPAGTEQYF.

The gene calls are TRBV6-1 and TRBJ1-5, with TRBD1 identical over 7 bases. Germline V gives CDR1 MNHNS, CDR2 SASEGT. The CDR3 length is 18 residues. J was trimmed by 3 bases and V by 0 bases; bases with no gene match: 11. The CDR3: CASSEASPGQSNNQPQHF. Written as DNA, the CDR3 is TGTGCCAGCAGTGAAGCTAGCCCGGGACAGTCAAACAATCAGCCCCAGCATTTT.

CDR3 coding DNA: TGTGCCAGCAGCCAAGATTCGTCTAGCGGGGGCCTGTCCTACGAGCAGTACTTC. Amino acids: CASSQDSSSGGLSYEQYF. The V call is TRBV4-2, the J call TRBJ2-7; 10 bases map to TRBD2. Germline V lookup: CDR1 LGHNA, CDR2 YNFKEQ. V was pared by 0 bases and J by 1 base, with 9 bases of the junction left unmatched. The CDR3 covers 18 residues.

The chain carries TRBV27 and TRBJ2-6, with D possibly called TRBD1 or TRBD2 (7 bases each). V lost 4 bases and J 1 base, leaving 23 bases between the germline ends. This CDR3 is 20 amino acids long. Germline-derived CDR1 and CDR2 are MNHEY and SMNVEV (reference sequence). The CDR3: CASSSRAGQIDKSGANVLTF. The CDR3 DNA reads TGTGCCAGCAGTTCACGAGCGGGACAGATCGATAAATCTGGGGCCAACGTCCTGACTTTC.

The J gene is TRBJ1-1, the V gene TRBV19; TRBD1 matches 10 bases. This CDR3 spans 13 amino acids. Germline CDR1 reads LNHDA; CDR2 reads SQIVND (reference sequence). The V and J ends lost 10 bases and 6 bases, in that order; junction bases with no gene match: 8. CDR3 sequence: CATGQGESAEAFF. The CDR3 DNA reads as TGTGCCACCGGACAGGGGGAAAGCGCTGAAGCTTTCTTT.

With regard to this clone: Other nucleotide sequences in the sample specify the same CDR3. As DNA, the CDR3 is TGTGCCAGCAGTGAAGTAGCGGTTAGCAATCAGCCCCAGCATTTT. It specifies CASSEVAVSNQPQHF. The J gene is TRBJ1-5, the V gene TRBV6-1; D not certain. The CDR3 loop spans 15 amino acids. Germline CDR1 is MNHNS and CDR2 is SASEGT. The V gene lost 1 base and the J gene lost 0 bases, with 7 bases spanning the gap.

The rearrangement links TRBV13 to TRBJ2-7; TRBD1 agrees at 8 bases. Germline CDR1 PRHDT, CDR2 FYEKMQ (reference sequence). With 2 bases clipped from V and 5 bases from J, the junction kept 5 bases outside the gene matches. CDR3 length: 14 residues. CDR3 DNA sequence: TGTGCCAGCAGCTTAACAGGACAGGGCCACGAGCAGTACTTC. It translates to CASSLTGQGHEQYF.

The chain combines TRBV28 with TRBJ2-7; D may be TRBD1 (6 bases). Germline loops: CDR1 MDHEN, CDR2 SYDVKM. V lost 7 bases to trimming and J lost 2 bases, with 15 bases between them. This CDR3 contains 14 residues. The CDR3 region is CASNPQGRPYEQYF. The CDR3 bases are TGTGCCAGCAACCCGCAGGGGCGCCCCTACGAGCAGTACTTC.